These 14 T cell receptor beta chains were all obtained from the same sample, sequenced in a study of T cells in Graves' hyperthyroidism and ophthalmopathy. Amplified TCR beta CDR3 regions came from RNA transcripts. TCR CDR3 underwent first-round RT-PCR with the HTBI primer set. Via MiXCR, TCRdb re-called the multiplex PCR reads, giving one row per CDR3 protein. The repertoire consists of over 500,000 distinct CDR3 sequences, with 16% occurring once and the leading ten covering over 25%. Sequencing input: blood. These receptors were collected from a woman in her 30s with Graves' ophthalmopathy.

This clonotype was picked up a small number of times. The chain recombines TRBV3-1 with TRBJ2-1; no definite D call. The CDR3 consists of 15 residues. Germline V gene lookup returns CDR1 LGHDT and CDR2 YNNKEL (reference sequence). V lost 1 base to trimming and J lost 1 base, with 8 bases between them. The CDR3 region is CASSQGFESYNEQFF. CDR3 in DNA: TGTGCCAGCAGCCAAGGATTTGAATCCTACAATGAGCAGTTCTTC.

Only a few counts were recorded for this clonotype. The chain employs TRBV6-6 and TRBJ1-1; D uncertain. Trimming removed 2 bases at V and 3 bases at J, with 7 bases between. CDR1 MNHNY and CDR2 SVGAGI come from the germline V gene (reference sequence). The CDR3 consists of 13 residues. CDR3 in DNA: TGTGCCAGCAGTTACGTCCCGGACACTGAAGCTTTCTTT. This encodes CASSYVPDTEAFF.

CDR3: CASSLVEGGEAFF. CDR3 nucleotide sequence: TGTGCCAGCAGTTTGGTTGAGGGGGGTGAAGCTTTCTTT. The chain has TRBV12-3 or TRBV12-4 and TRBJ1-1, with D possibly being TRBD1 (6 bases). V shed 3 bases and J shed 7 bases, with 12 bases lying between them. This CDR3 comprises 13 residues.

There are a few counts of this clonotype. CDR3 residues: CASSLQSSETQYF. The CDR3 coding sequence is TGTGCCAGCAGCTTACAGAGCTCAGAGACCCAGTACTTC. This chain links TRBV7-2 with TRBJ2-5; D is unclear. The germline V and J ends were trimmed by 2 bases and 4 bases, with 8 bases remaining between them. The CDR3 length is 13 residues. CDR1 and CDR2 (germline): SGHTA, FQGNSA.

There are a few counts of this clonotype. The CDR3 DNA follows: TGTGCCAGCAGCCTGAGAGTTAATGAAAAACTGTTTTTT. Amino acids: CASSLRVNEKLFF. The chain links TRBV5-5 to TRBJ1-4; no clear D. CDR1 SGHKS and CDR2 YYEKEE come from the germline V gene (reference sequence). The CDR3 extends over 13 amino acids. Trimming shortened V by 4 bases and J by 4 bases, and 8 bases separated the two germline ends.

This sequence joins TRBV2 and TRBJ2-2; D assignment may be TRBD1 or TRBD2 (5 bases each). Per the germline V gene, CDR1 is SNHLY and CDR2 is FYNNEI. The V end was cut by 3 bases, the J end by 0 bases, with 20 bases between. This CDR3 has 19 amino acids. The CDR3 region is CASSESQTEGNANTGELFF. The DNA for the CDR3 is TGTGCCAGCAGTGAGTCCCAGACAGAGGGGAACGCGAACACCGGGGAGCTGTTTTTT.

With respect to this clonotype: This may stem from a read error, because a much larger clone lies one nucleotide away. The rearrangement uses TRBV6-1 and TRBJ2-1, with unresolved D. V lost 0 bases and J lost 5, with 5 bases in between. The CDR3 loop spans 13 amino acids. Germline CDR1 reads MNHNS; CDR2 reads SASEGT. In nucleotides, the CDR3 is TGTGCCAGCAGTGAAGCGCTACACAATGAGCAGTTCTTC. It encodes CASSEALHNEQFF.

This chain's CDR3 is CSALGQGLKGYTF. In DNA, the CDR3 is TGCAGTGCCCTTGGACAGGGGCTAAAGGGCTACACCTTC. The chain carries TRBV20-1 and TRBJ1-2, with 9 nucleotides matching TRBD1. V lost 6 bases and J lost 8; bases outside the gene matches: 10. The germline V gene encodes CDR1 DFQATT and CDR2 SNEGSKA (reference sequence). The length of the CDR3 is 13 residues.

CDR3 nucleotide sequence: TGTGCCAGTAGAGGGACAGGGACATGGTACTTC. Protein sequence: CASRGTGTWYF. This chain links TRBV2 with TRBJ2-5; 9 nucleotides align to TRBD1. The germline CDR1 and CDR2 sequences are SNHLY and FYNNEI. Trimming took 9 bases from V and 13 from J; bases not matched to a gene: 9. This CDR3 has 11 amino acids. Full variable domain (remainder filled in from reference TRBV2 and TRBJ2-5): EPEVTQTPSHQVTQMGQEVILRCVPISNHLYFYWYRQILGQKVEFLVSFYNNEISEKSEIFDDQFSVERPDGSNFTLKIRSTKLEDSAMYFCASRGTGTWYFGPGTRLLVL.

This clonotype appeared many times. The CDR3 is CASSSPGQGYQETQYF. Here the CDR3 DNA reads TGTGCCAGCAGCTCACCGGGACAGGGGTACCAAGAGACCCAGTACTTC. The V call is TRBV9, the J call TRBJ2-5, with 10 positions matching TRBD1. The CDR3 runs to 16 residues. CDR1 and CDR2 from the germline V gene are SGDLS and YYNGEE. V gave up 4 bases and J gave up 0 bases; unmatched junction bases: 6.

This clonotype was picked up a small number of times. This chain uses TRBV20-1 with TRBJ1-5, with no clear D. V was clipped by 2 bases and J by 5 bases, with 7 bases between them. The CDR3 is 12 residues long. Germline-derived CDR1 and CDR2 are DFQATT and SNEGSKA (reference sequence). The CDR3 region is CSARQLDQPQHF. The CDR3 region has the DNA TGCAGTGCTAGACAGCTAGATCAGCCCCAGCATTTT.

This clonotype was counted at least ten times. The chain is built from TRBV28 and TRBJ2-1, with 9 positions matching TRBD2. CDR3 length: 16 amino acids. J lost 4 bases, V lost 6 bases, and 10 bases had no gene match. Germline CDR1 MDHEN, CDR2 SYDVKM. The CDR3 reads CASSGGGSGRYNEQFF. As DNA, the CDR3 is TGTGCCAGCAGCGGAGGGGGGAGCGGGAGGTACAATGAGCAGTTCTTC.

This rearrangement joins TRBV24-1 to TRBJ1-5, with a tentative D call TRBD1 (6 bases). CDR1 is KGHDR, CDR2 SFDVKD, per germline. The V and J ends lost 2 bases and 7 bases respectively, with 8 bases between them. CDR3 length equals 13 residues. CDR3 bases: TGTGCCACCAGTGATTCGCAGGGGCAGCCCCAGCATTTT. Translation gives CATSDSQGQPQHF.

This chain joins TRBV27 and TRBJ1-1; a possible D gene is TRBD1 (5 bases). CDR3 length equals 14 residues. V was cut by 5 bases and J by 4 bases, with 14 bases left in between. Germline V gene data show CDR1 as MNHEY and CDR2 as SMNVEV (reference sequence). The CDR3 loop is CASSKRGSPTEAFF. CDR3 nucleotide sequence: TGTGCCAGCAGTAAAAGGGGAAGTCCCACTGAAGCTTTCTTT.